This T cell receptor beta chain was captured by sequencing in a study of T cells in Graves' hyperthyroidism and ophthalmopathy. Study details: Any treatment followed the collection of peripheral blood at initial diagnosis.

General study findings and limits: Median prediction lead before ophthalmopathy onset was about 6.5 months with the model. From stable hyperthyroidism, ophthalmopathy was separated by a 13 V-J model. Most thyroid clonotypes expanded above 0.001 appeared in blood too.

TCR beta CDR3 region amplification was performed from RNA transcripts. When the TCR CDR3 underwent first-round RT-PCR, the HTBI primer set was used. One entry per CDR3 protein, called by TCRdb with MiXCR from the multiplex PCR reads. The sample holds some 550,000 distinct CDR3 sequences, around 21% seen once. In this sample, this clonotype turned up many times. Its antigen remains unknown. V shed 1 base, J shed 6 bases, and the junction held 2 bases outside the gene matches. Germline values: CDR1 MDHEN, CDR2 SYDVKM. CDR3 length: 13 amino acids. This chain links TRBV28 with TRBJ1-2; 7 bases are a match to TRBD1. This receptor was identified in a young man with Graves' hyperthyroidism. Sequenced material: blood. The CDR3 loop is CASSLYRGHGYTF. CDR3 bases: TGTGCCAGCAGTTTATACAGGGGACATGGCTACACCTTC.